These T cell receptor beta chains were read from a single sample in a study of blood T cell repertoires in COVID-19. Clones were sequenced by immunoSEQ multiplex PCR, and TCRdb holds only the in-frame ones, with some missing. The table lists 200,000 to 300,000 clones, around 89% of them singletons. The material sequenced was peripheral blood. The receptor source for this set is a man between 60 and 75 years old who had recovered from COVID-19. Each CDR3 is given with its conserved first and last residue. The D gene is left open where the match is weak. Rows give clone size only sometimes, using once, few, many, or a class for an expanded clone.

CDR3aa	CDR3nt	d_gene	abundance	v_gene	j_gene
CASSKEKTVYGYTF	TGTGCCAGCAGCAAAGAAAAGACAGTCTATGGCTACACCTTC	-	-	TRBV21-1	TRBJ1-2
CASSLTGTGTSTDTQYF	TGTGCCAGCAGCTTAACGGGGACAGGGACCTCCACAGATACGCAGTATTTT	TRBD1	-	TRBV7-3	TRBJ2-3
CASSSDRGTQYF	TGTGCCAGCAGCTCCGACCGGGGTACGCAGTATTTT	-	-	TRBV5-4	TRBJ2-3
CASSPGLGYEQYF	TGTGCCAGCAGCCCCGGACTAGGCTACGAGCAGTACTTC	TRBD2	-	TRBV5-5	TRBJ2-7
CATSVLAGGRYEQYF	TGTGCCACCAGTGTACTAGCGGGGGGGCGGTACGAGCAGTACTTC	TRBD2	once	TRBV24-1	TRBJ2-7
CASSPRGLAGALQETQYF	TGTGCCAGCAGCCCCAGAGGACTAGCGGGGGCCCTCCAAGAGACCCAGTACTTC	TRBD2	-	TRBV7-9	TRBJ2-5
CASRPSGGRADTQYF	TGCGCCAGTAGACCTAGCGGGGGTCGTGCAGATACGCAGTATTTT	TRBD2	-	TRBV10-2	TRBJ2-3
CAIGETLGQGASNEQFF	TGTGCCATAGGGGAAACTTTGGGACAGGGGGCATCCAATGAGCAGTTCTTC	TRBD1	-	TRBV10-3	TRBJ2-1
CASSPDRAHDQPQHF	TGTGCCAGCTCACCGGACAGGGCCCATGATCAGCCCCAGCATTTT	TRBD1	-	TRBV18	TRBJ1-5
CASSRTGDQPQHF	TGTGCCAGCAGTAGGACAGGGGATCAGCCCCAGCATTTT	TRBD1	few	TRBV12-3/TRBV12-4	TRBJ1-5
CASSPFRGSYNSPLHF	TGCGCCAGCAGCCCGTTCCGAGGGTCCTATAATTCACCCCTCCACTTT	-	-	TRBV4-1	TRBJ1-6
CATSSGKLFF	TGTGCCACCTCGTCAGGGAAGCTGTTTTTT	-	-	TRBV2	TRBJ1-4
CASSQDLGTAYGYTF	TGTGCCAGCAGCCAAGATCTGGGTACAGCCTATGGCTACACCTTC	-	-	TRBV4-2	TRBJ1-2
CASSYDRDFTDTQYF	TGTGCCAGCAGTTACGACCGGGACTTCACAGATACGCAGTATTTT	-	-	TRBV6-2/TRBV6-3	TRBJ2-3
CASSAAYTERGAFF	TGCGCCAGCAGCGCAGCGTATACGGAGCGGGGTGCTTTCTTT	-	-	TRBV5-1	TRBJ1-1
CATLFDRRTEAFF	TGTGCCACCTTATTCGACAGGCGCACTGAAGCTTTCTTT	-	-	TRBV7-2	TRBJ1-1
CASSLGISGGAGTQYF	TGTGCCAGCAGCTTAGGTATTAGCGGGGGGGCAGGTACGCAGTATTTT	TRBD2	once	TRBV7-8	TRBJ2-3
CASGTSGGAGYNEQFF	TGTGCCAGCGGGACTAGCGGGGGGGCTGGCTACAATGAGCAGTTCTTC	TRBD2	few	TRBV5-4	TRBJ2-1
CASSIGGPDTQYF	TGTGCCAGTAGTATTGGGGGCCCAGATACGCAGTATTTT	-	-	TRBV19	TRBJ2-3
CASSLRPSGITGSYEQYF	TGCGCCAGCAGCTTGCGGCCTAGCGGGATTACCGGCTCCTACGAGCAGTACTTC	TRBD2	-	TRBV5-1	TRBJ2-7
CSIGGDWGPKNIQYF	TGCTCCATCGGGGGGGATTGGGGACCCAAAAACATTCAGTACTTC	TRBD2	-	TRBV29-1	TRBJ2-4